This TCR beta chain emerged from a study of post-analysis software for immune sequencing data. Looking at the study overall: In terms of disease course, relapsing-remitting, secondary progressive and progressive-relapsing multiple sclerosis were included.

Study conclusions and caveats: Comparison of patients with controls showed five TRBV segments more frequent in patients, TRBV5-6, TRBV5-1 and TRBV20-1 among them. Samples sharing a preparation batch grouped tightly together when assessed by F measure. Significantly lower normalized Chao1 diversity was found in patients with multiple sclerosis relative to controls.

A word on this clonotype: The antigen remains undetermined.

Incorporated into the TCR beta cDNA libraries were unique molecular identifiers, which served to reduce PCR and sequencing biases. Using its own MiXCR run on the PCR reads, TCRdb lists one record per CDR3 protein. Of around 700,000 distinct CDR3 sequences in the sample, approximately 59% are singletons; the top ten hold about 11%. CDR3 length equals 22 residues. V lost 6 bases, J lost 4 bases, and 26 bases stayed unmatched. The sample comprised blood. The source of this sequence is a girl aged 2-10 years with multiple sclerosis. The rearrangement links TRBV12-3 or TRBV12-4 to TRBJ2-1, with TRBD2 matching 11 bases. Here the CDR3 reads CASSAWARGLAANVRPYNEQFF. The CDR3 region has the DNA TGTGCCAGCAGCGCTTGGGCCAGGGGACTAGCGGCAAATGTACGACCATACAATGAGCAGTTCTTC.